This section outlines one TCR beta chain sequence together with its context. The antigen remains unidentified. This CDR3 is built from 13 residues. Between the trimmed V and J ends, which lost 6 bases and 2 bases, there was a span of 10 bases. The germline CDR1 and CDR2 sequences are ENHRY and SYGVKD. This sample was taken from a study of shared clonotypes between healthy human individuals. Study findings and constraints: Naive subsets tended to show greater estimated richness than memory subsets.

Repertoires were generated with immunoSEQ multiplex PCR, while TCRdb's copy carries only in-frame clones and drops some. The table records more than 2,000,000 clones, just over 90% of them present only once. This TCR was recovered from a man younger than 35 in good health. The chain recombines TRBV10-3 with TRBJ2-5, with D possibly TRBD1 on 6 matching bases. The sample was naive CD4+ T cells sorted from blood. Subset reported: CD45RA+ positively selected. CDR3 amino acids: CAISRTDQETQYF. CDR3 in DNA: TGTGCCATCAGCCGGACAGATCAAGAGACCCAGTACTTC.